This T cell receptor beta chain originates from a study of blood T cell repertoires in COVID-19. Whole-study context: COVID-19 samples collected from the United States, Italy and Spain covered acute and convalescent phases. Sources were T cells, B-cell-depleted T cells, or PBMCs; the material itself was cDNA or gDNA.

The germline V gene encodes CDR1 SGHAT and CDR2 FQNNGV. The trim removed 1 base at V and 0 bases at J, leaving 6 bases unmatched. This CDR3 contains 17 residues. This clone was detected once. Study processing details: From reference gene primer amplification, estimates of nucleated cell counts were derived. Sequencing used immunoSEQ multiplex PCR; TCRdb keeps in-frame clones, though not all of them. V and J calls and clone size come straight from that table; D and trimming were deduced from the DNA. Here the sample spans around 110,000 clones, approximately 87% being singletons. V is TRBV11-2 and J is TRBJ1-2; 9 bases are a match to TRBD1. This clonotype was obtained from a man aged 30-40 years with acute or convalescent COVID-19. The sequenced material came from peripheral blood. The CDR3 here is CASSLGDRVEANYGYTF. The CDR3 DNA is TGTGCCAGCAGCTTAGGGGACAGGGTGGAAGCTAACTATGGCTACACCTTC.